The 16 T cell receptor beta chains presented below share a single source sample, sequenced in a study of control samples from healthy donors and cancer patients (dated by TCRdb to 2019 to 2021). The library was obtained by the immunoSEQ multiplex PCR assay. Sourced from immuneACCESS, this table was stored by TCRdb with only in-frame sequences that have V and J called. A share of the clones is absent; for the studies checked, an unresolved V gene accounts for under half, and the remainder has no known explanation. In this sample the table shows 71,000 or so clones, nearly 90% of which occur a single time. The leading ten clones occupy over 15% of the sample. The sequenced sample was PBMCs. These receptors all stem from a man aged 55 to 70 with lung cancer.

This clone was recorded once. The genes are TRBV7-8 and TRBJ1-1; 10 bases agree with TRBD1. CDR3 length equals 18 residues. With V trimmed by 4 bases and J by 2 bases, 13 bases remained unmatched. Per the germline V gene, CDR1 is SGHVS and CDR2 is FQNEAQ. The CDR3, as DNA: TGTGCCAGCAGCTCAAACCCGGGACAGGGGCACCCAAACACTGAAGCTTTCTTT. Protein: CASSSNPGQGHPNTEAFF.

This rearrangement joins TRBV2 to TRBJ2-1; no clear D. CDR3 length equals 15 residues. Trimming cost V 7 bases and J 0 bases, with 13 bases left between them. Germline CDR1 reads SNHLY; CDR2 reads FYNNEI. As DNA, the CDR3 is TGTGCCAGCATTAGATCACCTTCCTCCTACAATGAGCAGTTCTTC. Translation gives CASIRSPSSYNEQFF.

V and J are TRBV6-7 and TRBJ1-1; the D gene is possibly TRBD1 (5 bases). TRBV6-7 is sorted into the ORF group, with uncertain function. This CDR3 spans 15 amino acids. V gave up 2 bases and J gave up 2 bases, with 12 bases separating them. DNA for the CDR3: TGTGCCAGCAGTTACGGGGCCGGGGGAAACACTGAAGCTTTCTTT. It specifies CASSYGAGGNTEAFF.

The V call is TRBV4-1, the J call TRBJ2-3; 7 nucleotides match TRBD1. Germline CDR1 and CDR2: MGHRA and YSYEKL. With V trimmed by 4 bases and J by 0 bases, 10 bases remained unmatched. The CDR3 consists of 17 residues. The CDR3 sequence is CASSPRTTGLSTDTQYF. CDR3 in DNA: TGCGCCAGCAGCCCTAGAACGACAGGGCTCAGCACAGATACGCAGTATTTT.

The rearrangement uses TRBV2 and TRBJ1-1; no firm D call. Germline V gene sequence: CDR1 SNHLY, CDR2 FYNNEI. The V and J ends lost 2 bases and 3 bases respectively, with 13 bases between them. This CDR3 contains 15 residues. In DNA form, the CDR3 reads TGTGCCAGCAGTGAATCGGGCCTCATGGACACTGAAGCTTTCTTT. Translating gives CASSESGLMDTEAFF.

The rearrangement uses TRBV24-1 and TRBJ1-6, with D possibly TRBD1 on 6 matching bases. Germline CDR1 reads KGHDR; CDR2 reads SFDVKD. The CDR3 extends over 13 amino acids. Trimming took 6 bases from V and 6 from J, leaving 8 bases between them. CDR3 residues: CATSTGPNSPLHF. Here the CDR3 DNA reads TGTGCCACCAGTACAGGGCCTAATTCACCCCTCCACTTT.

The chain couples TRBV6-5 to TRBJ1-3; D not certain. V was trimmed by 2 bases and J by 4 bases, leaving 12 bases between them. This CDR3 is 15 amino acids long. Germline V gene data show CDR1 as MNHEY and CDR2 as SVGAGI. CDR3 residues: CASSYVFAPGNTIYF. The DNA for the CDR3 is TGTGCCAGCAGTTACGTCTTTGCCCCAGGAAACACCATATATTTT.

The chain carries TRBV2 and TRBJ2-1; 7 bases align to TRBD2. The junction had 8 bases not matched to a gene; V was cut back by 7 bases and J by 8 bases. Looked up from germline, CDR1 is SNHLY and CDR2 is FYNNEI. The CDR3 contains 13 residues. CDR3 nucleotide sequence: TGTGCCAGCAAAAACCGCGGGAGCTATGAGCAGTTCTTC. Amino acids: CASKNRGSYEQFF.

CDR3 residues: CASSLDRGPNYEQYF. As DNA, the CDR3 is TGTGCCAGCAGCTTGGACAGGGGGCCAAACTACGAGCAGTACTTC. The chain combines TRBV5-5 with TRBJ2-7; the match to TRBD1 covers 9 bases. Germline V gene lookup returns CDR1 SGHKS and CDR2 YYEKEE (reference sequence). V dropped 0 bases and J dropped 3; count of bases not matched to a gene: 4. This CDR3 has 15 residues.

DNA of the CDR3: TGTGCCAGCAGCCAACTCCGGGTTATAAATTCACCCCTCCACTTT. Amino acid sequence: CASSQLRVINSPLHF. V usage is TRBV14 and J usage is TRBJ1-6; D gene uncertain. CDR3 length equals 15 residues. The germline V gene encodes CDR1 SGHDN and CDR2 FVKESK. The V end lost 2 bases, the J end lost 7 bases, and 12 bases lay between the germline ends.

This clone was counted once. The rearrangement joins TRBV6-6 to TRBJ1-5; weak D call: TRBD1 (5 bases). V lost 5 bases and J lost 7, with 12 bases in between. The CDR3 runs to 13 residues. Germline CDR1 MNHNY, CDR2 SVGAGI (reference sequence). CDR3 bases: TGTGCCAGCAGTAACGGGGGGGAACAGCCCCAGCATTTT. This gives the protein CASSNGGEQPQHF.

The chain has TRBV29-1 and TRBJ2-5; the D gene is possibly TRBD1 (6 bases). The CDR3 has 13 amino acids. Between the trimmed V and J ends, which lost 5 bases and 2 bases, there was a span of 12 bases. The V gene's germline CDR1 is SQVTM and CDR2 ANQGSEA. DNA of the CDR3: TGCAGCGTTTCACCCAGGGGTCAAGAGACCCAGTACTTC. This codes for CSVSPRGQETQYF.

The chain recombines TRBV5-5 with TRBJ1-3, with D hard to call. Trimming took 0 bases from V and 4 from J, leaving 8 bases between them. The CDR3 loop spans 14 amino acids. The germline gives CDR1 SGHKS, CDR2 YYEKEE (reference sequence). The CDR3 region is CASSLEINGNTIYF. In DNA, the CDR3 is TGTGCCAGCAGCTTGGAAATTAACGGAAACACCATATATTTT.

This rearrangement joins TRBV10-1 to TRBJ2-2, with no clear D. Germline assignment: CDR1 WNHNN and CDR2 SYGVQD (reference sequence). The CDR3 length is 14 residues. Trimming removed 0 bases at V and 1 base at J, with 3 bases between. CDR3 DNA: TGCGCCAGCAGTGAGTCCGTGAACACCGGGGAGCTGTTTTTT. The encoded protein is CASSESVNTGELFF.

The chain has TRBV6-5 and TRBJ2-5; 8 nucleotides align to TRBD1. Germline lookup yields CDR1 MNHEY and CDR2 SVGAGI. The CDR3 is 14 amino acids. Losses at the gene ends were 7 bases for V and 7 bases for J; bases not matched to a gene: 11. CDR3 amino acids: CASKRDRSEMTQYF. The CDR3 bases are TGTGCCAGCAAACGGGACAGGTCCGAGATGACCCAGTACTTC.

V usage is TRBV14 and J usage is TRBJ2-6; a possible D gene is TRBD2 (6 bases). The germline V and J ends were trimmed by 1 base and 2 bases, with 6 bases remaining between them. The CDR3 consists of 15 residues. The germline gives CDR1 SGHDN, CDR2 FVKESK. Here the CDR3 reads CASSQGGAGANVLTF. CDR3 DNA sequence: TGTGCCAGCAGCCAAGGGGGGGCTGGGGCCAACGTCCTGACTTTC.